This entry is about one T cell receptor beta chain. There are a few counts of this clonotype. The target of this receptor is not known. Per-base quality was not reported, and no clone a single base away is much larger than it. The sample originates from a study of T cells in Graves' hyperthyroidism and ophthalmopathy (dated by TCRdb to about 2019). About the investigation overall: Peripheral blood was collected at initial diagnosis, before any treatment. In more than five Graves' hyperthyroidism patients, the study also compared T-cell repertoires from thyroid tissue with T-cell repertoires from blood. TCR V-J signatures able to tell the groups apart were searched for in a discovery cohort of 100 or so patients, of whom about 40 had Graves' ophthalmopathy and around 57 had stable Graves' hyperthyroidism. An independent validation cohort of 18 to 20 hyperthyroidism patients and about 16 patients who later progressed to ophthalmopathy tested prospective prediction of ophthalmopathy. TCR Vbeta CDR3 sequencing of 120 to 150 peripheral blood samples (roughly 41 ophthalmopathy, about 80 hyperthyroidism and some 17 progressor patients) is reported in the paper. After sampling, hyperthyroidism patients received methimazole starting at 30 mg daily, and ophthalmopathy patients received high-dose intravenous methylprednisolone. The 90 to 100 discovery patients were randomly split 7:3 into training and test sets. The research as a whole found: Most expanded thyroid clonotypes (frequency above 0.001) were also detected in blood, a finding suggesting that blood repertoires may reflect thyroid immune responses. Sample size was not statistically predetermined, and investigators were not blinded to group allocation. In validation, progression to ophthalmopathy was predicted by the model with nearly 71% sensitivity and roughly 72% specificity, a median of 6.5 months before onset. A 13 V-J signature model separated ophthalmopathy from stable hyperthyroidism, with approximately 86% sensitivity and approximately 81% specificity in cross-validation and 80%/75% in testing.

Ophthalmopathy patients had moderately to severely active disease, Clinical Activity Score of at least 3, NOSPECS grade of at least 4, and duration under 3 months. Exclusion was applied to patients with uncontrolled infections, other autoimmune diseases, pregnancy or lactation. Diagnoses were established on the basis of clinical symptoms, serum thyroxine and TRAb, thyroid ultrasound, and orbital computed tomography. PBMCs were isolated from around 10 ml of fresh peripheral blood by Ficoll-Paque density gradient centrifugation. Total RNA was extracted with Trizol reagent, and quality was checked on an Agilent 2100 Bioanalyzer. TCR beta CDR3 regions were amplified from RNA transcripts. A first-round RT-PCR of the TCR CDR3 used the HTBI primer set with the Qiagen OneStep RT-PCR kit. Libraries were constructed in a second round of multiplex PCR, after which size selection and purification were performed. Libraries were sequenced paired-end with 100 bp reads on an Illumina HiSeq2000. On the authors' methods: SOAPnuke was used to process the raw data, removing reads that contained adapters or uncalled bases, had a mean Phred below 15, or lacked an exact match to the constant primer or identifier. High-quality paired reads were merged with COPE v1.2.5, and unique nucleotide sequences were defined as clonotypes. Clonotypes were aligned to IMGT TRBV, TRBD and TRBJ reference segments using MiTCR v1.1. Analysis was restricted to V-J combinations with a frequency above 0.0001, which covered roughly 99% of repertoires. The TCS score was defined as F50 (clonal expansion) divided by E x V (chaos), with BLOSUM62-based TCRdist calculated between CDR3 peptides within each V-J. Welch's t-statistics and random forest reduced roughly 540 V-J features to around 14, which were used in a naive Bayes classifier (R e1071). TCRdb reprocessed the public reads (quality trimming at Q25 with fastp, clone calling with MiXCR) and kept in-frame beta chains. Here each entry gathers all rows of one CDR3 protein and keeps the most common genes and DNA. The V and J calls here are based on TCRdb, not the publication. For this sample the table gives roughly 290,000 distinct CDR3 sequences, of which about 18% were detected only once. The ten largest clones take up approximately 60% of the sample.

The sequence was collected from a woman in her sixties or seventies with Graves' ophthalmopathy. The sequenced sample was blood.

The DNA sequence follows: TGTGCCAGCAGTTCCTTGACAGGCATGCACTCTAACTATGGCTACACCTTC. It encodes CASSSLTGMHSNYGYTF. The chain was built from TRBV6-1 and TRBJ1-2; matching of 6 bases hints at TRBD1 as the D gene. Its CDR3 holds 17 amino acids, cysteine through phenylalanine. The read is trimmed to its CDR3 DNA, 51 bases read in frame from base 1. The germline V gene sets CDR1 to MNHNS and CDR2 to SASEGT. The junction shows trimming of 5 bases on V and 0 bases on J, plus 19 bases between the germline ends.